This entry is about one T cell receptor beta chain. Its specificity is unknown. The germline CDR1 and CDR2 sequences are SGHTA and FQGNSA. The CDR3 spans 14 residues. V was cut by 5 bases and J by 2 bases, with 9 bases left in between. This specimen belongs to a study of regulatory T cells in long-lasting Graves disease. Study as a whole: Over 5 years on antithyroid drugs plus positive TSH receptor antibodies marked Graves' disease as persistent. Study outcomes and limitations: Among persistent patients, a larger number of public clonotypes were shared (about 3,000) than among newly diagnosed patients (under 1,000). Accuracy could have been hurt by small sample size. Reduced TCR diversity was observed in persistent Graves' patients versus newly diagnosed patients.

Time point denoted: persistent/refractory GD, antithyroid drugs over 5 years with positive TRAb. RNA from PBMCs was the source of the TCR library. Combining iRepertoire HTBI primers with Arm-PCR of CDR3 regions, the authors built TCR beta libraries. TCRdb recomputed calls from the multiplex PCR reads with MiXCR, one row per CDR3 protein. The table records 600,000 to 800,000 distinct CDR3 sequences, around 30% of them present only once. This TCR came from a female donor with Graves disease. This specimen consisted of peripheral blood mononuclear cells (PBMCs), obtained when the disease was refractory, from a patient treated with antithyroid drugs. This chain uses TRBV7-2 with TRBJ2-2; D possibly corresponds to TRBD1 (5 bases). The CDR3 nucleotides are TGTGCCAGCAGCCCACAGGCAAACACCGGGGAGCTGTTTTTT. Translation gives CASSPQANTGELFF.